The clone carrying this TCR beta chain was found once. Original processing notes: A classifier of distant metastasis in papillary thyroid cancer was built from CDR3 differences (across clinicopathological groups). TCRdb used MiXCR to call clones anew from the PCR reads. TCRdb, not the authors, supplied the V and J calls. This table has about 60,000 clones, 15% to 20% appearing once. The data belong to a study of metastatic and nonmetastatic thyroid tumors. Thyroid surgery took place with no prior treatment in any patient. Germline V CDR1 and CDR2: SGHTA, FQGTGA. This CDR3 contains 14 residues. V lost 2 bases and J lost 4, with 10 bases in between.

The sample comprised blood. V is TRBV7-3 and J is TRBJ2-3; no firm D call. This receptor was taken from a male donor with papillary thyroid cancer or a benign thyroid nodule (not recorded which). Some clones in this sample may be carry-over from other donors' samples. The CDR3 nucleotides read TGTGCCAGCAGCTTACAGCCATATCCAGATACGCAGTATTTT. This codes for CASSLQPYPDTQYF.